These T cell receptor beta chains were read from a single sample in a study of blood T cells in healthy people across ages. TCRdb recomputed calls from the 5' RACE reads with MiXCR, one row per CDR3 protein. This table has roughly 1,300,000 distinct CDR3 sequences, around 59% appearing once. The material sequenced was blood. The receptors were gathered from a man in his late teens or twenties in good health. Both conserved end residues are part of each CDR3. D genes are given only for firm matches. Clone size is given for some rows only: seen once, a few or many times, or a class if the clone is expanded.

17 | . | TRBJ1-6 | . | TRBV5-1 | TGCGCCAGCAGCTTGGTAGGAGTGGAGGTGTCTAATTCACCCCTCCACTTT | CASSLVGVEVSNSPLHF
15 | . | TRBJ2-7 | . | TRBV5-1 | TGCGCCAGCAGCTTGGAGTCCAGTACCTACTACGAGCAGTACTTC | CASSLESSTYYEQYF
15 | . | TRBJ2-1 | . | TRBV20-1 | TGCAGTGCTAGAGGGGAATCGGGGGATGACAATGAGCAGTTCTTC | CSARGESGDDNEQFF
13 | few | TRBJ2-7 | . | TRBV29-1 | TGCAGCGCTGTTTCCCCAGGGAAGTACGAGCAGTACTTC | CSAVSPGKYEQYF
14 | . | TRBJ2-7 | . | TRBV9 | TGTGCCAGCAGCCTCACCCGGGACAACTACGAGCAGTACTTC | CASSLTRDNYEQYF
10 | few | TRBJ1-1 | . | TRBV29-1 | TGCAGCGTTGCCCAAACTGAAGCTTTCTTT | CSVAQTEAFF
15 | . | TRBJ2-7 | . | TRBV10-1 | TGCGCCAGCAGTGACCATCCCGGGCCCCCCTACGAGCAGTACTTC | CASSDHPGPPYEQYF
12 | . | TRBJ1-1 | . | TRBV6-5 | TGTGCCAGCACGGCAGGGGCCAGCGAAGCTTTCTTT | CASTAGASEAFF
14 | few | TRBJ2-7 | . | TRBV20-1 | TGCAGTGCTAGGCACCCGGGTAGTTCTTACGAGCAGTACTTC | CSARHPGSSYEQYF
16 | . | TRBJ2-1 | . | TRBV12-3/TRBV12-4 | TGTGCCAGCAGTTCTCCGACGGGAGCCGACAACAATGAGCAGTTCTTC | CASSSPTGADNNEQFF
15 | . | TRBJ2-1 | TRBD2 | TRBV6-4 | TGTGCCAGCAGCGACGCTAGCGGCTCCTACAATGAGCAGTTCTTC | CASSDASGSYNEQFF
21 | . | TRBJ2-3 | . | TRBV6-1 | TGTGCCAGCAGCCACCCGCCCATAGATAAGGACAGTCTAGGAGGCACAGATACGCAGTATTTT | CASSHPPIDKDSLGGTDTQYF
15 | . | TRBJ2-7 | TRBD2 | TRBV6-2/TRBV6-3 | TGTGCCAGCAAACCCCTTAGCGGGGCCGACTACGAGCAGTACTTC | CASKPLSGADYEQYF
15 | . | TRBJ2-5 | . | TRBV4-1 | TGCGCCAGCAGCCAAGATGCAGGGCCCCAAGAGACCCAGTACTTC | CASSQDAGPQETQYF
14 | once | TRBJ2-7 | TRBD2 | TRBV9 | TGTGCCGGCAGCGAGAAGAGCGGGATCGGCGAGCAGTACTTC | CAGSEKSGIGEQYF
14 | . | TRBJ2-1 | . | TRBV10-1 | TGCGCCAGCAGTGAGTCCGTCCTCAGGGATACGCAGTTCTTC | CASSESVLRDTQFF
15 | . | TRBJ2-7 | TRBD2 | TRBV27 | TGTGCCAGCAGTTTAACAGCGGGGGGGCCCTACGAGCAGTACTTC | CASSLTAGGPYEQYF
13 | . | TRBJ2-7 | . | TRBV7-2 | TGTGCCAGCAGCTTGTGGACAGACTACGAGCAGTACTTC | CASSLWTDYEQYF
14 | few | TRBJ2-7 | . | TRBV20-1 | TGCAGTGCTTTACCGGGAGCACTCTCCTACGAGCAGTACTTC | CSALPGALSYEQYF
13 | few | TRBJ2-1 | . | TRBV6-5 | TGTGCCAGCAGTTACTCAGGCAAGGATGAGCAGTTCTTC | CASSYSGKDEQFF
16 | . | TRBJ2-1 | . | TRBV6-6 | TGTGCCAGCAGTTACTTAGGACTTAGCTCCTACAATGAGCAGTTCTTC | CASSYLGLSSYNEQFF